Shown below are 28 T cell receptor beta chains from a single sample sequenced in a study of blood T cell repertoires in COVID-19. Clones were sequenced by immunoSEQ multiplex PCR, and TCRdb holds only the in-frame ones, with some missing. The sample comprises about 270,000 clones, less than 90% of which are singletons, and 3% rests with the top ten. Sequenced material: PBMCs or T cells enriched from blood (not recorded which). The source of these receptors is a woman in her fifties or sixties who had recovered from COVID-19.

V is TRBV30 and J is TRBJ1-5; D perhaps matches TRBD1 (6 bases). The CDR3 length is 16 residues. Germline CDR1 GTSNPN, CDR2 SVGIG (reference sequence). V was shortened by 4 bases and J by 5 bases, with 21 bases between the two germline ends. CDR3 sequence reads: CAWNPYGGTRDQPQHF. The DNA of the CDR3 is TGTGCCTGGAACCCCTACGGGGGGACAAGGGATCAGCCCCAGCATTTT.

The genes are TRBV5-1 and TRBJ2-1; the D gene is possibly TRBD1 (5 bases). V lost 0 bases to trimming and J lost 10 bases, with 11 bases between them. The V gene's germline CDR1 is SGHRS and CDR2 YFSETQ. The CDR3 runs 13 residues. For the CDR3, the DNA is TGCGCCAGCAGCTTGGTCCCTGGGGCGGAGCAGTTCTTC. Translation: CASSLVPGAEQFF.

The chain combines TRBV20-1 with TRBJ1-4; D uncertain. Trimming removed 5 bases at V and 8 bases at J, with 9 bases between. Germline V gives CDR1 DFQATT, CDR2 SNEGSKA (reference sequence). The CDR3 runs to 11 residues. DNA of the CDR3: TGCAGTGCTTTCCCGGGGGAAAAACTGTTTTTT. Translation: CSAFPGEKLFF.

The chain combines TRBV30 with TRBJ2-3; 7 bases agree with TRBD2. This CDR3 is 13 amino acids long. The germline CDR1 and CDR2 sequences are GTSNPN and SVGIG (reference sequence). The ends lost 3 bases at V and 8 bases at J; junction bases unmatched: 8. CDR3 in amino acids: CAWSSGASGTQYF. Written as DNA, the CDR3 is TGTGCCTGGAGCAGCGGGGCATCCGGTACGCAGTATTTT.

The chain couples TRBV28 to TRBJ2-7, with a possible D match to TRBD2 (6 bases). The germline gives CDR1 MDHEN, CDR2 SYDVKM. This CDR3 is built from 16 residues. The V gene lost 8 bases and the J gene lost 2 bases, with 22 bases spanning the gap. Written as DNA, the CDR3 is TGTGCCAGCCCCCCTGAGGGGACTCGCCTCACCTACGAGCAGTACTTC. Its protein is CASPPEGTRLTYEQYF.

DNA for the CDR3: TGTGCCTGGATCCAGGGTAGGCTGAACACTGAAGCTTTCTTT. Translating gives CAWIQGRLNTEAFF. The chain combines TRBV30 with TRBJ1-1; a weak D match, TRBD1 (5 bases). Per germline, CDR1 GTSNPN and CDR2 SVGIG (reference sequence). CDR3 length equals 14 residues. V shed 4 bases and J shed 0 bases, with 12 bases lying between them.

The chain uses TRBV13 and TRBJ2-3; tentative D call: TRBD2 (6 bases). The CDR3 loop spans 20 amino acids. Trimming removed 0 bases at V and 0 bases at J, with 22 bases between. Per the germline V gene, CDR1 is PRHDT and CDR2 is FYEKMQ (reference sequence). CDR3 in DNA: TGTGCCAGCAGCTTAGGTCGACGCGGCGGGATACACCCTAGCACAGATACGCAGTATTTT. This sequence encodes CASSLGRRGGIHPSTDTQYF.

V is TRBV20-1 and J is TRBJ1-1; D remains unclear. Trimming removed 6 bases at V and 6 bases at J, with 11 bases between. CDR1 is DFQATT, CDR2 SNEGSKA, per germline (reference sequence). CDR3 size: 11 residues. The CDR3 reads CSALHGAEAFF. In DNA form, the CDR3 reads TGCAGTGCCCTCCACGGGGCTGAAGCTTTCTTT.

J is TRBJ2-5 and V is TRBV28; D not resolved. Germline V gene lookup returns CDR1 MDHEN and CDR2 SYDVKM. The CDR3 consists of 11 residues. V was pared by 7 bases and J by 1 base, with 4 bases between. Written as DNA, the CDR3 is TGTGCCAGCACCTCCCAAGAGACCCAGTACTTC. Translated, it gives CASTSQETQYF.

The chain uses TRBV7-2 and TRBJ2-3; 9 bases map to TRBD2. The CDR3 runs 17 residues. With 2 bases clipped from V and 5 bases from J, the junction kept 11 bases outside the gene matches. Germline CDR1 reads SGHTA; CDR2 reads FQGNSA. CDR3 DNA sequence: TGTGCCAGCAGCTTATATGGGGCGGGAGGGCTGAAAGATACGCAGTATTTT. It specifies CASSLYGAGGLKDTQYF.

The chain couples TRBV24-1 to TRBJ2-2, with 10 bases aligning to TRBD2. There are 17 residues in the CDR3. J was trimmed by 6 bases and V by 2 bases; bases with no gene match: 8. CDR1 and CDR2 from the germline V gene are KGHDR and SFDVKD. CDR3 DNA: TGTGCCACCAGTGATTACACCGGGACTAGCGTTTCCGGGGAGCTGTTTTTT. It encodes CATSDYTGTSVSGELFF.

This clone was observed once. The chain recombines TRBV11-2 with TRBJ2-7; 7 bases align to TRBD1. The CDR3 extends over 14 amino acids. The V gene's germline CDR1 is SGHAT and CDR2 FQNNGV. Unmatched junction bases numbered 6, after V lost 5 bases and J lost 2 bases. The CDR3 DNA sequence: TGTGCCAGCAGCCCCGGGACAGTCCCCTACGAGCAGTACTTC. Translating gives CASSPGTVPYEQYF. The full variable domain, with the rest looked up from reference TRBV11-2 and TRBJ2-7, is EAGVAQSPRYKIIEKRQSVAFWCNPISGHATLYWYQQILGQGPKLLIQFQNNGVVDDSQLPKDRFSAERLKGVDSTLKIQPAKLEDSAVYLCASSPGTVPYEQYFGPGTRLTVT.

This rearrangement joins TRBV30 to TRBJ2-5; D is unresolved. The germline gives CDR1 GTSNPN, CDR2 SVGIG (reference sequence). CDR3 length equals 13 residues. Trimming left V 3 bases short and J 5 bases short, with 13 bases between. The CDR3 here is CAWRTTPRETQYF. The DNA of the CDR3 is TGTGCCTGGAGAACTACTCCTCGGGAGACCCAGTACTTC.

The rearrangement links TRBV11-1 to TRBJ2-1; 7 bases align to TRBD2. V shed 1 base, J shed 4 bases, and the junction held 4 bases outside the gene matches. The CDR3 has 15 amino acids. Per the germline V gene, CDR1 is SGHAT and CDR2 is FQDESV (reference sequence). CDR3 loop: CASSLGSGLYNEQFF. DNA for the CDR3: TGTGCCAGCAGCTTAGGTAGCGGGTTATACAATGAGCAGTTCTTC.

The chain uses TRBV29-1 and TRBJ2-1; D remains unclear. CDR1 is SQVTM, CDR2 ANQGSEA, per germline. The CDR3 has 12 residues. Trimming took off 4 bases at V and 10 bases at J, with 14 bases between the two ends. The CDR3 loop reads CSVVLTGGEQFF. The CDR3 region has the DNA TGCAGCGTTGTCCTTACGGGTGGAGAGCAGTTCTTC.

This chain links TRBV27 with TRBJ2-7; TRBD2 agrees at 10 bases. Germline lookup yields CDR1 MNHEY and CDR2 SMNVEV (reference sequence). V shed 7 bases, J shed 4 bases, and the junction held 10 bases outside the gene matches. The CDR3 loop spans 15 amino acids. In nucleotides, the CDR3 is TGTGCCAGCAACCCCCTCTCTAGCGGGAGTTACGAGCAGTACTTC. Translated, it gives CASNPLSSGSYEQYF.

V and J are TRBV18 and TRBJ1-1, with 7 bases lining up with TRBD1. CDR3 size: 16 residues. With 3 bases clipped from V and 2 bases from J, the junction kept 9 bases outside the gene matches. From germline, CDR1 is KGHSH and CDR2 LQKENI. The CDR3 sequence is CASSPQLQGSNTEAFF. As DNA, the CDR3 is TGTGCCAGCTCACCCCAATTACAGGGGAGTAACACTGAAGCTTTCTTT.

The chain recombines TRBV12-3 or TRBV12-4 with TRBJ2-1; 7 bases are shared with TRBD1. The CDR3 is made up of 12 amino acids. V lost 5 bases to trimming and J lost 10 bases; unmatched junction nucleotides: 5. The CDR3 here is CASSDPDREQFF. In nucleotides, the CDR3 is TGTGCCAGCAGTGACCCGGACAGGGAGCAGTTCTTC.

The rearrangement links TRBV6-2 or TRBV6-3 to TRBJ1-5; D not resolved. The CDR3 spans 14 residues. Trimming took 4 bases from V and 6 from J, leaving 13 bases between them. Germline CDR1 MNHEY, CDR2 SVGEGT. Here the CDR3 reads CASSSAPSGQPQHF. CDR3 coding DNA: TGTGCCAGCAGTTCAGCTCCTTCGGGTCAGCCCCAGCATTTT.

The chain carries TRBV20-1 and TRBJ2-1; 10 bases map to TRBD1. The V and J ends lost 3 bases and 7 bases, in that order; junction bases with no gene match: 6. The CDR3 length is 14 residues. CDR1 is DFQATT, CDR2 SNEGSKA, per germline (reference sequence). As DNA, the CDR3 is TGCAGTGCTAGTGTGACAGGGGGCCGGAATGAGCAGTTCTTC. Its translation: CSASVTGGRNEQFF.

J is TRBJ1-5 and V is TRBV7-2, with 9 bases lining up with TRBD1. Trimming cost V 8 bases and J 4 bases; bases outside gene matches: 3. The CDR3 covers 13 residues. Looked up from germline, CDR1 is SGHTA and CDR2 is FQGNSA. CDR3 in amino acids: CASGGQGNQPQHF. DNA of the CDR3: TGTGCCAGCGGGGGACAGGGTAATCAGCCCCAGCATTTT.

This clone was detected only a few times. This CDR3 reads CAWSHKSGGGYTF. CDR3 DNA sequence: TGTGCCTGGAGTCATAAATCAGGTGGGGGCTACACCTTC. J is TRBJ1-2 and V is TRBV30; no reliable D call. The V and J ends lost 2 bases and 8 bases respectively, with 15 bases between them. The CDR3 runs 13 residues. Per germline, CDR1 GTSNPN and CDR2 SVGIG (reference sequence).

This rearrangement joins TRBV10-3 to TRBJ1-2, with a tentative D call TRBD1 (5 bases). The ends were cut back, 8 bases at V and 0 bases at J, with 10 bases in the middle. The length of the CDR3 is 13 residues. Germline CDR1 reads ENHRY; CDR2 reads SYGVKD. The CDR3 here is CAIQDTSNYGYTF. CDR3 bases: TGTGCCATCCAGGACACCTCTAACTATGGCTACACCTTC.

The chain uses TRBV7-9 and TRBJ1-3; maybe TRBD1 (6 bases). The germline V and J ends were trimmed by 6 bases and 0 bases, with 15 bases remaining between them. Germline loops: CDR1 SEHNR, CDR2 FQNEAQ (reference sequence). The length of the CDR3 is 16 residues. The CDR3 coding sequence is TGTGCCAGCAGACAAACAGGGCCAGACTCTGGAAACACCATATATTTT. Translating it yields CASRQTGPDSGNTIYF.

J is TRBJ1-5 and V is TRBV21-1. TRBV21-1 is recorded as a pseudogene. The CDR3 is made up of 19 amino acids. CDR3 nucleotide sequence: TGTGCCAGCAGCGCCAGGGCAAGGGGGGGCAGTTCAAGCAATCAGCCCCAGCATTTT. Its protein is CASSARARGGSSSNQPQHF.

The genes are TRBV9 and TRBJ1-2, with unresolved D. The germline gives CDR1 SGDLS, CDR2 YYNGEE. V shed 6 bases and J shed 4 bases, with 31 bases lying between them. The CDR3 runs 19 residues. The CDR3 region is CASIHLGGPAASKFYGYTF. In DNA form, the CDR3 reads TGTGCCAGCATCCACCTGGGAGGGCCCGCAGCGTCAAAATTCTATGGCTACACCTTC.

V is TRBV28 and J is TRBJ1-1, with 8 bases lining up with TRBD1. J was trimmed by 6 bases and V by 3 bases; bases with no gene match: 6. Germline V CDR1 and CDR2: MDHEN, SYDVKM. The CDR3 consists of 14 residues. DNA for the CDR3: TGTGCCAGCAGTTTTCGGACAGGGAGACCTGAAGCTTTCTTT. Translating gives CASSFRTGRPEAFF.

The chain carries TRBV7-2 and TRBJ1-1, with D maybe TRBD1 (5 bases). V lost 3 bases and J lost 4, with 12 bases in between. The CDR3 covers 14 residues. Germline CDR1 SGHTA, CDR2 FQGNSA. DNA of the CDR3: TGTGCCAGCAGCTTCTCGAACACAGGCACTGAAGCTTTCTTT. It encodes CASSFSNTGTEAFF.